This record concerns one T cell receptor (beta chain) sequence. The data stem from a study of cytomegalovirus exposure and HLA in healthy donors. The PCR ran on 60 Vbeta and 13 Jbeta primers. Sequenced by immunoSEQ multiplex PCR; TCRdb stores in-frame clones only, minus some. The sample has around 110,000 clones; over 70% are singletons. CDR3 size: 15 residues. Germline trimming cut 5 bases from V and 4 bases from J; bases unmatched to any gene: 3. Germline V gene data show CDR1 as SEHNR and CDR2 as FQNEAQ (reference sequence). Sequences were obtained from PBMCs. This TCR was recovered from a woman aged 18-29 years in good health and CMV-seronegative. The J gene is TRBJ2-2, the V gene TRBV7-9, with 11 bases identical to TRBD1. CDR3 loop: CASSLGQGVTGELFF. DNA of the CDR3: TGTGCCAGCAGCCTGGGACAGGGGGTCACCGGGGAGCTGTTTTTT.